This T cell receptor (beta chain) originates from a study of cytomegalovirus exposure and HLA in healthy donors (dated by TCRdb to about 2017). Describing the broader study: According to an earlier analysis of around 600 of the donors, 150 million to 200 million T cells yielded 117 million unique TCR beta sequences and approximately 280 Gb of sequence data. In addition to the first cohort of hundreds of subjects, a separate validation cohort of 120 different subjects was used. Alongside the repertoire data, information on donor age, sex, ethnicity and CMV serostatus was compiled. The study used immunosequencing to profile the T cell repertoires of approximately 640 subjects and linked those repertoires to cytomegalovirus serostatus. About 280 gigabases of sequencing data and tens of millions of unique TCR sequences made up an early release that covered roughly 670 HLA-typed donors. To predict cytomegalovirus infection status, the study brought together high-throughput TCR immunosequencing, statistical association of individual TCRs with disease status, and machine learning. The number of donors typed differed by locus, with about 629-640 for A, B, C, DRB1 and DQB1, around 500 for DQA1, under 610 for DPA1, and 450 to 480 for DPB1. The genetic ancestry cluster associated with self-reported Caucasian donors included over 65% of the roughly 400 genotyped donors. An earlier analysis of 587 of the donors applied high-throughput TCR beta sequencing to assess whether each TCR beta V gene segment acted as functional or pseudogenic. HLA typing included class I and class II loci at four-digit resolution. The study aimed to test whether cataloging public T cell receptors could reveal signatures of past pathogen exposure. The later analysis used no new phenotypic data to find candidate immune exposures, relying instead on TCR beta sequences and their occurrence across donors. In a later analysis, previously published TCR beta repertoires from about 670 donors were re-analyzed and high-resolution HLA genotyping was added so that TCR occurrence patterns could be studied. All discovery cohort repertoires had been generated using a single sequencing platform. Among 300 to 500 genotyped donors of the cohort, an average of roughly 230,000 unique TCR beta nucleotide sequences was sequenced per donor, of which about 19% were non-productive. In a later genetic analysis, genome-wide SNP genotypes for about 65% of the roughly 700 donors were used, and that subset was treated as a discovery cohort. Because of strong linkage in the cohort, four or five DR-DQ haplotypes were treated as single units for association and clustering.

The cysteine opens and the phenylalanine closes a CDR3 of 13 amino acids. Only the CDR3 region is kept as DNA, spanning 39 bases read in frame from base 1. V gives up 0 bases and J gives up 7 bases, and the segment between their germline ends measures 7 bases. The germline V gene yields SGDLS for CDR1 and YYNGEE for CDR2. The cohort comprised some 680 healthy bone marrow donors. All cohort members were sampled while nominally healthy, although unrecorded immune exposures were likely present. The donor was CMV seronegative and was included in the group of a few hundred seronegative cohort members. Each donor provided a peripheral blood sample, and peripheral blood mononuclear cells were used for TCR beta sequencing. Genomic DNA was extracted from the blood cell samples with the Qiagen DNeasy Blood Extraction Kit. About this clone itself: Its cognate antigen has yet to be identified. Base qualities were left out, and no much larger clone turns up one base away.

Library prep was done by the immunoSEQ multiplex PCR assay. A mixture of 60 forward primers for TCR Vbeta segments and 13 reverse primers for TCR Jbeta segments was used in the multiplex PCR. The CDR3 region of rearranged TCR beta genes was amplified from genomic DNA by a multiplex PCR assay. The amplified TCR beta libraries were sequenced on the Illumina HiSeq System as 87-base-pair reads. The study's own analysis went as follows. In a later analysis, 80 million or so unique TCR beta chains were counted across the 666 repertoires, and roughly 11 million of these chains were shared by at least two donors. To remove PCR and sequencing errors, raw reads were error-corrected and collapsed into unique sequences using a nearest-neighbor algorithm that merged closely related sequences. Alignment of CDR3 sequences to IMGT reference sequences was used to assign V, D and J gene segments. For a sequence to be retained, a match of at least six nucleotides was required to both a V gene segment and a J gene segment. Rearrangements were classified as productive when the CDR3 lacked stop codons and remained in frame with V and J, and all other rearrangements were classified as non-productive. Following IMGT convention, CDR3 was defined as the stretch from the second conserved V-encoded cysteine up to the conserved J-encoded phenylalanine. The earlier analysis of some 600 of the donors excluded sequences that lacked an unambiguous match to a single V gene segment. An earlier analysis of about 600 of the donors called V segments functional above 56.7% productive rearrangements and segregating when the between-donor standard deviation exceeded 5%. To diagnose cytomegalovirus status from the catalog of TCR beta chain sequences, a statistical classification framework was built. A later analysis assigned V and J genes by comparing TCR nucleotide sequences with IMGT/GENE-DB human TR gene sequences. A later analysis assigned CDR3 sequences and most-parsimonious VDJ recombination scenarios with the TCRdist pipeline. In a later analysis, each TCR beta chain was defined by its CDR3 amino acid sequence together with its V-gene family, and reads lacking a unique V-gene family were excluded. A later analysis removed roughly 590 highly shared, low-generation-probability nucleotide sequences to deal with suspected cross-contamination and a sequencing artifact. For each public chain, a later analysis derived a clonal expansion index from normalized ranks of inferred template counts within each repertoire. In a later analysis, generation probabilities were computed using a VDJ recombination model fitted to out-of-frame rearrangements, and the results were checked against IGoR. A later analysis scored TCR-TCR, TCR-HLA and TCR-CMV co-occurrence with hypergeometric tests, applying a repertoire-size bias correction to TCR pairs. In a later analysis, false discovery rates were estimated by permuting HLA or CMV assignments 20 times. In a later analysis, co-occurring TCRs were grouped with DBSCAN, and TCRdist sequence similarity was added when clustering was performed within HLA-allele-positive subsets. Co-occurrence clustering excluded repertoires with fewer than 30,000 or more than 120,000 public chains, plus five with anomalous nucleotide sharing. TCRdb mirrors the immuneACCESS table, restricted to in-frame sequences. Some clones are absent from its copies; in checked studies, under half trace to an unresolved V gene, and the reason for the others is unknown. That table supplies the V and J calls and clone size; D and trimming were determined from the DNA. The sample includes some 99,000 clones, with 81% observed a single time. The biggest ten clones account for under 2.5% of the sample.

Results and caveats for the whole study, not just this receptor: Most TCR sequences were seen in very few donors, while some public TCRs were found in many individuals. Linkage disequilibrium might explain the correlated functional status among segregating V segments, but an unknown experimental factor could not be ruled out. In a later analysis, the rate of TCR association differed among HLA loci, with DRB1 alleles having the most associated TCRs and HLA-C alleles having the fewest. A total of 150 or so TCR beta chains were listed by the study as associated with cytomegalovirus. A later analysis found that HLA-associated TCR beta chains were more clonally expanded and had lower generation probabilities than equally common non-associated chains. A further reported finding was that TCR beta sequences accurately predicted the HLA-A and HLA-B alleles for most subjects in the first cohort. Cytomegalovirus status was reported to be diagnosed by the classifier with high specificity and sensitivity in both the original and validation cohorts. Three of the identified cytomegalovirus-associated TCR beta chains were confirmed in vitro to be specific for cytomegalovirus antigens. The only immune exposure information available for the cohort was CMV serostatus. Because counts were too low, some 17 rarely observed V segments, including chromosome 9 orphons, were left out of the earlier analysis of 500 to 750 of the donors. Most CMV-associated TCR beta chains appeared to be HLA-restricted in a later analysis, and the HLA associations seemed to be driven largely by CMV exposure. In a later analysis, several top co-occurrence clusters were reported to appear linked to parvovirus B19, influenza, CMV and Epstein-Barr virus. Because HLA typing was missing for some donors at each locus, association tests included only the typed subset. At a false discovery rate of 0.05, a later analysis linked about 16,000 TCR beta sequences to specific HLA alleles. A cluster of highly shared sequence variants was judged likely to be a technical artifact of the sequencing pipeline. An earlier analysis of some 560 of the donors showed that most TCR beta V segments appeared in productive rearrangements either about 87% or about 30% of the time, which broadly matched IMGT annotations. In a later genetic analysis, a missense DCLRE1C variant was associated with V-gene and J-gene trimming of TCR beta chains, and the association was replicated in an independent cohort. The presence/absence analyses assumed that sequencing depth was roughly uniform across donors, and that assumption may not be true. Strong co-occurrence of HLA alleles, especially DR and DQ, made assigning TCR associations to individual alleles difficult. Some IMGT-functional V segments, including TRBV6-2 and TRBV6-3, could not be told apart with the 87-base-pair reads, so those segments were excluded. This cohort had only TCR beta chains sequenced, and the lack of alpha or paired-chain data limited which features could be detected. It was suggested by the authors that the approach could potentially be generalized to other disease states and immunological phenotypes. In a later genetic analysis, fewer N-insertions in productive TCRs were reported among donors in an Asian-associated ancestry cluster than the roughly 700-donor mean.

This receptor was taken from a young woman in good health and CMV-seronegative. Sequenced sample: PBMCs. The rearrangement combines TRBV9 with TRBJ2-2, with the D gene uncertain. CDR3 reads: CASSVVEFGELFF. The DNA is TGTGCCAGCAGCGTAGTCGAGTTCGGGGAGCTGTTTTTT.